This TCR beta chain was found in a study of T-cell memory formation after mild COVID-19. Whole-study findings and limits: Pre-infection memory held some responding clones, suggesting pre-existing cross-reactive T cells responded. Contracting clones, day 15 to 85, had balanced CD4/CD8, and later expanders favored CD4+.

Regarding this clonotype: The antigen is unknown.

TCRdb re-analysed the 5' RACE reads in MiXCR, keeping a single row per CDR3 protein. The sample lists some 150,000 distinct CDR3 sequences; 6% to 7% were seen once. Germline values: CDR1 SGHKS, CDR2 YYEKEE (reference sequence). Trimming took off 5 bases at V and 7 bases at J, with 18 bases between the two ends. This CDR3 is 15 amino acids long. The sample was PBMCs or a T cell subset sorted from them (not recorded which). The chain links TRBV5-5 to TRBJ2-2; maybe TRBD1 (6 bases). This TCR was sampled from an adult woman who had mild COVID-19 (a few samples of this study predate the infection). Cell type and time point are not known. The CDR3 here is CASSPAGVQIGELFF. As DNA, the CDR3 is TGTGCCAGCAGTCCCGCAGGGGTACAGATCGGGGAGCTGTTTTTT.